This is a list of T cell receptor beta chains from one sample in a study of CD8+CD57+ T cells in acquired aplastic anemia. MiXCR, run by TCRdb on the reads, gives a single entry per CDR3 protein. Of about 400,000 distinct CDR3 sequences in the sample, approximately 70% are singletons; the top ten hold approximately 3.8%. What was sequenced was sorted CD4+, CD8+, or CD8+CD57+ T cells (not recorded which) from PBMCs. The receptors were sampled from a human donor in good health, serving as a control. Each CDR3 is given with its conserved first and last residue. The D gene is left open where the match is weak. Some rows have no size entry. The others give once, few or many, or a class for an expanded clone.

CDR3 DNA: TGTGCCAGCGGGCAGACAGTCTATGGCTACACCTTC
CDR3 protein: CASGQTVYGYTF
V gene: TRBV6-1
J gene: TRBJ1-2
D gene: NA
clone size: NA

CDR3 DNA: TGTGCCAGCAGTTTAGCTGCGACAGGGGTCTTCAATCAGCCCCAGCATTTT
CDR3 protein: CASSLAATGVFNQPQHF
V gene: TRBV27
J gene: TRBJ1-5
D gene: TRBD1
clone size: NA

CDR3 DNA: TGTGCCAGCCACGATAGAGACACTGAAGCTTTCTTT
CDR3 protein: CASHDRDTEAFF
V gene: TRBV6-2/TRBV6-3
J gene: TRBJ1-1
D gene: NA
clone size: NA

CDR3 DNA: TGTGCCAGCAGCGTATGGGGAGGGGGGCACGGAGAGTGCTTC
CDR3 protein: CASSVWGGGHGECF
V gene: TRBV7-2
J gene: TRBJ2-7
D gene: NA
clone size: NA

CDR3 DNA: TGCGCCAGCAGCCAGGGGGACGGGCAAGACTACGAGCAGTACTTC
CDR3 protein: CASSQGDGQDYEQYF
V gene: TRBV5-1
J gene: TRBJ2-7
D gene: TRBD1
clone size: NA

CDR3 DNA: TGTGCCAGCAGTTACCTCAGTCGGGGGGGCACTGAAGCTTTCTTT
CDR3 protein: CASSYLSRGGTEAFF
V gene: TRBV6-2/TRBV6-3
J gene: TRBJ1-1
D gene: NA
clone size: NA

CDR3 DNA: TGTGCCAGCAGCTTAGCACCTGACTACGAGCAGTACTTGTACTTC
CDR3 protein: CASSLAPDYEQYLYF
V gene: TRBV7-2
J gene: TRBJ2-7
D gene: NA
clone size: NA

CDR3 DNA: TGTGCCAGCAGCCCGGAGGCAAGCCTGACCTACCAGCACTACTTC
CDR3 protein: CASSPEASLTYQHYF
V gene: TRBV2
J gene: TRBJ2-7
D gene: NA
clone size: NA

CDR3 DNA: TGTGCCAGCAGGCCCACAGGGGGCCTCGACGAGCAGTACTTC
CDR3 protein: CASRPTGGLDEQYF
V gene: TRBV7-9
J gene: TRBJ2-7
D gene: TRBD1
clone size: NA

CDR3 DNA: TGTGCCAGCAGCTTAGCTGTCCACGAGCAGTACTTC
CDR3 protein: CASSLAVHEQYF
V gene: TRBV7-2
J gene: TRBJ2-7
D gene: NA
clone size: many

CDR3 DNA: TGCAGTGCCGCATGGGGCGAGCCTCCCCCCGGGGAGCTGTTTTTT
CDR3 protein: CSAAWGEPPPGELFF
V gene: TRBV20-1
J gene: TRBJ2-2
D gene: NA
clone size: NA

CDR3 DNA: TGTGCCAGCAGCGTAGGCCTAGCGGGGGATGGTGAAGCTTTCTTT
CDR3 protein: CASSVGLAGDGEAFF
V gene: TRBV9
J gene: TRBJ1-1
D gene: NA
clone size: few

CDR3 DNA: TGTGCCAGCAGCCTCGGGACTAGCGGCACAGATACGCAGTATTTT
CDR3 protein: CASSLGTSGTDTQYF
V gene: TRBV7-6
J gene: TRBJ2-3
D gene: TRBD2
clone size: many

CDR3 DNA: TGTGCCAGCAACCGAGCTGGGCCAGGGGACGAGCAGTACTTC
CDR3 protein: CASNRAGPGDEQYF
V gene: TRBV2
J gene: TRBJ2-7
D gene: NA
clone size: NA

CDR3 DNA: TGTGCCACCATAATACAGGAGAACTATGGCTACACCTTC
CDR3 protein: CATIIQENYGYTF
V gene: TRBV12-3/TRBV12-4
J gene: TRBJ1-2
D gene: NA
clone size: NA

CDR3 DNA: TGTGCCGGAAAAACTAGCGGGGGATTCGGTGAGCTGTTCTTC
CDR3 protein: CAGKTSGGFGELFF
V gene: TRBV10-3
J gene: TRBJ2-1
D gene: TRBD2
clone size: NA

CDR3 DNA: TGTGCCAGCAGCCAGGGACGGAATAGCAATCAGCCCCAGCATTTT
CDR3 protein: CASSQGRNSNQPQHF
V gene: TRBV7-2
J gene: TRBJ1-5
D gene: NA
clone size: NA

CDR3 DNA: TGTGCCAGCAGGGTGGAATATCCCAATGAAGGGGTCTTCCAGTACTTC
CDR3 protein: CASRVEYPNEGVFQYF
V gene: TRBV7-3
J gene: TRBJ2-5
D gene: NA
clone size: once

CDR3 DNA: TGTGCCAGCAGCCAAGTAGGGACAGGAGGGAACACCATATATTTT
CDR3 protein: CASSQVGTGGNTIYF
V gene: TRBV14
J gene: TRBJ1-3
D gene: TRBD1
clone size: many

CDR3 DNA: TGCAGTGCGACCAGGGGGTGGGAAGAGACCCAGTACTTC
CDR3 protein: CSATRGWEETQYF
V gene: TRBV20-1
J gene: TRBJ2-5
D gene: TRBD1
clone size: once

CDR3 DNA: TGTGCCATCACCTCTACAGGGCGGGGAAGCTATGAGCAGTTCTTC
CDR3 protein: CAITSTGRGSYEQFF
V gene: TRBV10-3
J gene: TRBJ2-1
D gene: NA
clone size: NA

CDR3 DNA: TGTGCCAGCAGCCCCCCCGGGGTGACTGCAGTACTTCTGTTTTTT
CDR3 protein: CASSPPGVTAVLLFF
V gene: TRBV9
J gene: TRBJ1-4
D gene: NA
clone size: NA

CDR3 DNA: TGTGCCACCAGTGGTCGAGGGGCCACAGATACGCAGTATTTT
CDR3 protein: CATSGRGATDTQYF
V gene: TRBV24-1
J gene: TRBJ2-3
D gene: NA
clone size: NA

CDR3 DNA: TGCAGTGCTAGGGAACAGGGGAAAGCCTCTTTCTTT
CDR3 protein: CSAREQGKASFF
V gene: TRBV20-1
J gene: TRBJ1-1
D gene: TRBD1
clone size: NA

CDR3 DNA: TGTGCCAGTAGCCTACCGGAGGCACGGGGACATGAGCAGTTCTTC
CDR3 protein: CASSLPEARGHEQFF
V gene: TRBV19
J gene: TRBJ2-1
D gene: NA
clone size: NA

CDR3 DNA: TGTGCCAGAGGGCCCGCGGGGGTAAAGACCCAGTACTTC
CDR3 protein: CARGPAGVKTQYF
V gene: TRBV19
J gene: TRBJ2-5
D gene: TRBD2
clone size: once

CDR3 DNA: TGTGCCAGCAGTTTAGGGGACATAAGGAGCTCCTACGAGCAGTACTTC
CDR3 protein: CASSLGDIRSSYEQYF
V gene: TRBV12-3/TRBV12-4
J gene: TRBJ2-7
D gene: NA
clone size: many